Listed below are T cell receptor beta chains from one sample, sequenced in a study of blood T cell repertoires in COVID-19. Sequencing used immunoSEQ multiplex PCR; TCRdb keeps in-frame clones, though not all of them. Of about 180,000 clones in the sample, nearly 90% were seen once. Sequenced: peripheral blood. These receptors originate from a man younger than 35 who had recovered from COVID-19. The CDR3 runs from the conserved cysteine through the conserved F or W. The order of the fields is V gene, clone size, D gene, J gene, CDR3 protein, CDR3 DNA. A D gene is named only where the DNA matches it firmly. Clone sizes are given selectively: once, few, many, or a class where the clone is expanded.

v_call: TRBV7-2
clone_size: -
d_call: -
j_call: TRBJ1-2
cdr3_aa: CASSPTVYGYTF
cdr3_nt: TGTGCCAGCAGCCCTACAGTTTATGGCTACACCTTC

v_call: TRBV5-6
clone_size: -
d_call: TRBD2
j_call: TRBJ2-3
cdr3_aa: CASSLVEGGRPDTQYF
cdr3_nt: TGTGCCAGCAGCTTGGTAGAGGGAGGGCGACCAGATACGCAGTATTTT

v_call: TRBV5-1
clone_size: once
d_call: TRBD1
j_call: TRBJ1-1
cdr3_aa: CASSFQGANTEAFF
cdr3_nt: TGCGCCAGCAGCTTCCAGGGGGCCAACACTGAAGCTTTCTTT

v_call: TRBV13
clone_size: -
d_call: TRBD2
j_call: TRBJ2-5
cdr3_aa: CASSPGNEREMGTQYF
cdr3_nt: TGTGCCAGCAGCCCGGGAAATGAGCGGGAGATGGGGACCCAGTACTTC

v_call: TRBV6-2/TRBV6-3
clone_size: -
d_call: TRBD1
j_call: TRBJ2-5
cdr3_aa: CASSKGQEYQETQYF
cdr3_nt: TGTGCCAGCAGCAAAGGACAGGAGTACCAAGAGACCCAGTACTTC

v_call: TRBV18
clone_size: -
d_call: -
j_call: TRBJ2-1
cdr3_aa: CASSPLLDNEQFF
cdr3_nt: TGTGCCAGCTCACCCCTGCTAGACAATGAGCAGTTCTTC

v_call: TRBV2
clone_size: -
d_call: TRBD1
j_call: TRBJ1-2
cdr3_aa: CASSEYQGASYGYTF
cdr3_nt: TGTGCCAGCAGTGAATATCAGGGGGCAAGCTATGGCTACACCTTC

v_call: TRBV5-6
clone_size: -
d_call: -
j_call: TRBJ1-2
cdr3_aa: CASSLVGGNYGYTF
cdr3_nt: TGTGCCAGCAGCTTGGTGGGAGGGAACTATGGCTACACCTTC

v_call: TRBV2
clone_size: -
d_call: -
j_call: TRBJ1-2
cdr3_aa: CASSSGDRIPLGYTF
cdr3_nt: TGTGCCAGCAGTTCTGGAGACAGGATCCCACTGGGCTACACCTTC

v_call: TRBV29-1
clone_size: -
d_call: TRBD2
j_call: TRBJ2-3
cdr3_aa: CSVELAGVTDTQYF
cdr3_nt: TGCAGCGTTGAGTTAGCGGGAGTTACAGATACGCAGTATTTT

v_call: TRBV30
clone_size: -
d_call: -
j_call: TRBJ1-5
cdr3_aa: CAWGGTWSNQPQHF
cdr3_nt: TGTGCCTGGGGAGGGACTTGGAGCAATCAGCCCCAGCATTTT

v_call: TRBV18
clone_size: -
d_call: TRBD1
j_call: TRBJ2-7
cdr3_aa: CASSPRQGIGYEQYF
cdr3_nt: TGTGCCAGCTCACCAAGACAGGGGATCGGGTACGAGCAGTACTTC

v_call: TRBV4-1
clone_size: -
d_call: TRBD1
j_call: TRBJ2-2
cdr3_aa: CASRGIDRGTGELFF
cdr3_nt: TGCGCCAGCAGGGGGATAGACAGGGGGACCGGGGAGCTGTTTTTT

v_call: TRBV14
clone_size: -
d_call: -
j_call: TRBJ2-7
cdr3_aa: CASSPAYEQYF
cdr3_nt: TGTGCCAGCAGCCCCGCCTACGAGCAGTACTTC

v_call: TRBV5-4
clone_size: -
d_call: -
j_call: TRBJ1-1
cdr3_aa: CASSLIIGNTEAFF
cdr3_nt: TGTGCCAGCAGCTTGATAATCGGGAACACTGAAGCTTTCTTT

v_call: TRBV28
clone_size: -
d_call: TRBD1
j_call: TRBJ1-6
cdr3_aa: CATNRGRNSPLHF
cdr3_nt: TGTGCCACCAACAGGGGACGCAATTCACCCCTCCACTTT

v_call: TRBV11-3
clone_size: -
d_call: TRBD1
j_call: TRBJ1-1
cdr3_aa: CASSFGQGAEAFF
cdr3_nt: TGTGCCAGCAGCTTCGGACAGGGGGCTGAAGCTTTCTTT

v_call: TRBV24-1
clone_size: -
d_call: TRBD1
j_call: TRBJ1-2
cdr3_aa: CATSDFRGHGYTF
cdr3_nt: TGTGCCACCAGTGATTTCAGGGGGCATGGCTACACCTTC

v_call: TRBV28
clone_size: -
d_call: -
j_call: TRBJ2-7
cdr3_aa: CASSQLGPPTYEQYF
cdr3_nt: TGTGCCAGCAGTCAACTAGGCCCTCCCACCTACGAGCAGTACTTC

v_call: TRBV5-6
clone_size: few
d_call: -
j_call: TRBJ2-4
cdr3_aa: CASSLGLGEAKNIQYF
cdr3_nt: TGTGCCAGCAGCTTGGGACTCGGGGAAGCCAAAAACATTCAGTACTTC

v_call: TRBV4-3
clone_size: -
d_call: -
j_call: TRBJ2-7
cdr3_aa: CASSQDRGAYEQYF
cdr3_nt: TGCGCCAGCAGCCAAGACAGGGGGGCCTACGAGCAGTACTTC

v_call: TRBV10-1
clone_size: -
d_call: -
j_call: TRBJ1-4
cdr3_aa: CASKATADEKLFF
cdr3_nt: TGCGCCAGCAAAGCGACAGCTGATGAAAAACTGTTTTTT

v_call: TRBV19
clone_size: -
d_call: TRBD1
j_call: TRBJ1-1
cdr3_aa: CASTRAGQGNANTEAFF
cdr3_nt: TGTGCCAGTACCAGAGCGGGACAGGGGAACGCGAACACTGAAGCTTTCTTT

v_call: TRBV7-8
clone_size: -
d_call: -
j_call: TRBJ1-2
cdr3_aa: CASSLAQGNYGYTF
cdr3_nt: TGTGCCAGCAGCTTAGCCCAGGGGAACTATGGCTACACCTTC

v_call: TRBV7-9
clone_size: -
d_call: TRBD2
j_call: TRBJ2-3
cdr3_aa: CASSSLTGTSKDTQYF
cdr3_nt: TGTGCCAGCAGCTCCTTAACCGGGACTAGTAAAGATACGCAGTATTTT

v_call: TRBV6-2/TRBV6-3
clone_size: -
d_call: -
j_call: TRBJ2-5
cdr3_aa: CASSLAEGGRETQYF
cdr3_nt: TGTGCCAGCAGTTTGGCTGAGGGCGGCCGGGAGACCCAGTACTTC

v_call: TRBV18
clone_size: few
d_call: TRBD2
j_call: TRBJ2-5
cdr3_aa: CASSPRASGSQETQYF
cdr3_nt: TGTGCCAGCTCACCGAGGGCTAGCGGGTCTCAAGAGACCCAGTACTTC

v_call: TRBV28
clone_size: -
d_call: -
j_call: TRBJ1-5
cdr3_aa: CASRVGDYSNQPQHF
cdr3_nt: TGTGCCAGCAGAGTAGGGGACTATAGCAATCAGCCCCAGCATTTT

v_call: TRBV7-2
clone_size: once
d_call: -
j_call: TRBJ1-5
cdr3_aa: CASSLAESNQPQHF
cdr3_nt: TGTGCCAGCAGCTTAGCGGAGAGCAATCAGCCCCAGCATTTT

v_call: TRBV5-1
clone_size: -
d_call: -
j_call: TRBJ2-2
cdr3_aa: CASSLGAGTGELFF
cdr3_nt: TGCGCCAGCAGCTTGGGGGCAGGGACCGGGGAGCTGTTTTTT

v_call: TRBV30
clone_size: -
d_call: -
j_call: TRBJ1-3
cdr3_aa: CAWSALNYGLSSGNTIYF
cdr3_nt: TGTGCCTGGAGTGCCCTAAACTACGGACTGAGCTCTGGAAACACCATATATTTT

v_call: TRBV19
clone_size: -
d_call: -
j_call: TRBJ2-3
cdr3_aa: CASSGGFRDFTDTQYF
cdr3_nt: TGTGCCAGTAGCGGCGGCTTCAGGGATTTCACAGATACGCAGTATTTT

v_call: TRBV9
clone_size: once
d_call: -
j_call: TRBJ2-7
cdr3_aa: CASSPRDSTYEQYF
cdr3_nt: TGTGCCAGCAGCCCGAGGGACTCCACCTACGAGCAGTACTTC

v_call: TRBV7-9
clone_size: -
d_call: -
j_call: TRBJ1-1
cdr3_aa: CASSPDRMNTEAFF
cdr3_nt: TGTGCCAGCAGCCCAGACAGGATGAACACTGAAGCTTTCTTT

v_call: TRBV6-2/TRBV6-3
clone_size: -
d_call: -
j_call: TRBJ2-7
cdr3_aa: CASSRLSGIFSYEQYF
cdr3_nt: TGTGCCAGCAGCCGTCTATCCGGGATTTTCTCCTACGAGCAGTACTTC

v_call: TRBV13
clone_size: -
d_call: -
j_call: TRBJ2-7
cdr3_aa: CASSLDSLRREQYF
cdr3_nt: TGTGCCAGCAGCTTAGACTCACTGCGCCGAGAGCAGTACTTC

v_call: TRBV27
clone_size: -
d_call: -
j_call: TRBJ2-7
cdr3_aa: CASSLSGQGKGYEQYF
cdr3_nt: TGTGCCAGCAGTTTATCGGGCCAGGGGAAGGGCTACGAGCAGTACTTC

v_call: TRBV29-1
clone_size: -
d_call: TRBD1
j_call: TRBJ1-1
cdr3_aa: CSVAFSVTGGSDWTFF
cdr3_nt: TGCAGCGTTGCTTTTTCGGTTACAGGGGGCTCCGATTGGACTTTCTTT

v_call: TRBV7-8
clone_size: -
d_call: -
j_call: TRBJ2-4
cdr3_aa: CASSLGGSQNIQYF
cdr3_nt: TGTGCCAGCAGCTTAGGAGGGTCCCAAAACATTCAGTACTTC